One sample yielded the 5 T cell receptor beta chains listed below, sequenced in a study of response to subunit inactivated influenza vaccine. TCRdb independently ran MiXCR on the RT-PCR reads; one entry per CDR3 protein. The sample lists some 190,000 distinct CDR3 sequences, over 13% occurring once. The sequencing here drew on CD8+ T cells sorted from PBMCs, taken roughly 5 days after vaccination. The source of these receptors is a man aged 45-60 years who received an inactivated influenza vaccine.

This clonotype was detected ten times or more. CDR3 bases: TGTGCCAGCAGTTACTCACATCTAGAACCCGGGGAGCTGTTTTTT. This gives the protein CASSYSHLEPGELFF. This chain links TRBV6-5 with TRBJ2-2; D remains unclear. The germline gives CDR1 MNHEY, CDR2 SVGAGI. The V gene lost 0 bases and the J gene lost 6 bases, with 11 bases spanning the gap. This CDR3 comprises 15 residues.

This clonotype was counted many times. The chain joins TRBV24-1 to TRBJ2-3; the match to TRBD1 covers 8 bases. CDR1 and CDR2 from the germline V gene are KGHDR and SFDVKD. This CDR3 is 18 amino acids long. V lost 2 bases to trimming and J lost 3 bases; unmatched junction nucleotides: 12. The CDR3 loop is CATSDSGTGFDRTDTQYF. DNA for the CDR3: TGTGCCACCAGTGATTCCGGGACAGGTTTTGATAGGACAGATACGCAGTATTTT.

This clonotype has at least ten counts. The genes are TRBV15 and TRBJ1-4, with D unresolved. Per the germline V gene, CDR1 is LNHNV and CDR2 is YYDKDF (reference sequence). The CDR3 is made up of 16 amino acids. V was cut by 0 bases and J by 4 bases, with 12 bases left in between. As DNA, the CDR3 is TGTGCCACCAGCAGAGAGGTGACAACTCGTAATGAAAAACTGTTTTTT. This sequence encodes CATSREVTTRNEKLFF.

The V and J genes are TRBV29-1 and TRBJ2-1; 7 bases line up with TRBD2. The V gene end was trimmed by 6 bases and the J gene end by 4 bases; junction bases not matched to a gene: 9. The germline CDR1 and CDR2 sequences are SQVTM and ANQGSEA. CDR3 length: 14 residues. CDR3: CSVFGGRLYNEQFF. The DNA for the CDR3 is TGCAGCGTCTTCGGCGGGAGATTGTACAATGAGCAGTTCTTC.

This clonotype was seen at least ten times. The J gene is TRBJ2-3, the V gene TRBV4-3; weak D call: TRBD1 (5 bases). V lost 6 bases to trimming and J lost 2 bases, with 12 bases between them. CDR1 LGHNA and CDR2 YSLEER come from the germline V gene. The CDR3 length is 14 residues. CDR3 region: CASRYRINTDTQYF. Here the CDR3 DNA reads TGCGCCAGCAGGTACAGGATAAACACAGATACGCAGTATTTT.